This is a list of T cell receptor beta chains from one sample in a study of blood T cell repertoires in COVID-19. The method was immunoSEQ multiplex PCR; TCRdb's version includes in-frame clones alone and lacks a portion of them. This sample has around 250,000 clones, with just under 90% found just once. The material sequenced was PBMCs or T cells enriched from blood (not recorded which). The receptors were gathered from a woman in her 30s with acute COVID-19. Each CDR3 is given with its conserved first and last residue. The order of the fields is clone size, V gene, J gene, D gene, CDR3 DNA, CDR3 protein. A D gene is named only where the DNA matches it firmly. Where a row states a size, it is once, few, many or the class of an expanded clone; other rows omit it.

.	TRBV5-1	TRBJ2-7	.	TGCGCCAGCAGGGAAGGCCTAGCGCCAGCCTACGAGCAGTACTTC	CASREGLAPAYEQYF
.	TRBV6-5	TRBJ2-7	TRBD1	TGTGCCAGCGGAAAATTGGGACAGTCCTACGAGCAGTACTTC	CASGKLGQSYEQYF
once	TRBV7-8	TRBJ1-3	TRBD1	TGTGCCAGCAGCGAGCAGGGGGTTGGAAACACCATATATTTT	CASSEQGVGNTIYF
.	TRBV28	TRBJ1-2	TRBD1	TGTGCCAGCAGTTTATCGGACAGGGGGGCCTACACCTTC	CASSLSDRGAYTF
once	TRBV28	TRBJ2-5	.	TGTGCCAGCAGTTTATGGGCAGGGGAAACGGAGACCCAGTACTTC	CASSLWAGETETQYF
.	TRBV27	TRBJ1-1	.	TGTGCCAGCAGTTTATCTCACTTGAACACTGAAGCTTTCTTT	CASSLSHLNTEAFF
.	TRBV24-1	TRBJ2-1	TRBD2	TGTGCCACCACTACCGGGACTAGTGAGACCAATGAGCAGTTCTTC	CATTTGTSETNEQFF
.	TRBV28	TRBJ1-4	.	TGTGCCAGCAGTCCCGGTGGACAGTGGGAAAAACTGTTTTTT	CASSPGGQWEKLFF
.	TRBV5-3	TRBJ2-1	TRBD2	TGTGCCAGAAGCTTGGGACAACTAGCGGGACCTTACAATGAGCAGTTCTTC	CARSLGQLAGPYNEQFF
once	TRBV11-2	TRBJ2-1	TRBD2	TGTGCCAGCAGCTGGACTAGCGGGACTGGCAATGAGCAGTTCTTC	CASSWTSGTGNEQFF
.	TRBV27	TRBJ1-5	TRBD1	TGTGCCAGCAGTTTGTCGGCCAGGGGGGTATTTCTGGGCAATCAGCCCCAGCATTTT	CASSLSARGVFLGNQPQHF
once	TRBV5-4	TRBJ2-1	TRBD2	TGTGCCAGCAGCCAAGGAGGGGTAGCGGGAGACAATGAGCAGTTCTTC	CASSQGGVAGDNEQFF
.	TRBV19	TRBJ2-7	TRBD2	TGTGCCAGTAGTATCCGGACTAGCGGGTTAACGTATCCCTACGAGCAGTACTTC	CASSIRTSGLTYPYEQYF
.	TRBV28	TRBJ2-7	TRBD2	TGTGCCAGCAGTTCCCCGGGACTAGCCCACTACGAGCAGTACTTC	CASSSPGLAHYEQYF
.	TRBV28	TRBJ2-2	.	TGTGCCAGCAGTTTGAGATGGGGCATCACCGGGGAGCTGTTTTTT	CASSLRWGITGELFF
.	TRBV4-1	TRBJ1-3	TRBD1	TGCGCCAGCAGCCAGAGCCGGGACAGGGGGATCTCTGGAAACACCATATATTTT	CASSQSRDRGISGNTIYF
.	TRBV27	TRBJ1-1	TRBD1	TGTGCCAAACCCGGGACAGGGGCTGAGAACACTGAAGCTTTCTTT	CAKPGTGAENTEAFF
.	TRBV11-2	TRBJ2-7	.	TGTGCCAGCAGCTTAGCCCTCGGGTCCTACGAGCAGTACTTC	CASSLALGSYEQYF
.	TRBV28	TRBJ1-3	.	TGTGCCAGTCACGGGGGGGTCTCTGGAAACACCATATATTTT	CASHGGVSGNTIYF
.	TRBV12-5	TRBJ1-5	.	TGTGCTAGTGGTTTCGAACCGGGGCAGCCCCAGCATTTT	CASGFEPGQPQHF
.	TRBV30	TRBJ2-1	TRBD2	TGTGCCTGGAGTTCACTAGCGAAGAACAATGAGCAGTTCTTC	CAWSSLAKNNEQFF
.	TRBV3-1/TRBV3-2	TRBJ1-1	.	TGTGCCAGCAGGGATACAGGTAACACTGAAGCTTTCTTT	CASRDTGNTEAFF
few	TRBV11-3	TRBJ2-1	.	TGTGCCAGCAGCTCGGGGTTAGCCTACAATGAGCAGTTCTTC	CASSSGLAYNEQFF
.	TRBV7-3	TRBJ2-1	TRBD2	TGTGCCAGCAGCCCATGGACTAGCGGTTACAATGAGCAGTTCTTC	CASSPWTSGYNEQFF
.	TRBV6-5	TRBJ2-1	TRBD2	TGTGCCAGCAGCTTAGGGACTAGCGCGAACAATGAGCAGTTCTTC	CASSLGTSANNEQFF
.	TRBV19	TRBJ1-2	TRBD1	TGTGCCAGTAGTTCAAGACAGGGCCACTATGGCTACACCTTC	CASSSRQGHYGYTF
.	TRBV4-2	TRBJ2-7	TRBD2	TGTGCCAGCAGCCAAGATGGCGCGGGAGGGACCCCCTACGAGCAGTACTTC	CASSQDGAGGTPYEQYF
.	TRBV29-1	TRBJ2-5	.	TGCAGCGTTGAAGTGGGGGCGGGCCCCGAGACCCAGTACTTC	CSVEVGAGPETQYF
.	TRBV7-9	TRBJ1-4	.	TGTGCCAGCAGCCCAGCGAACGAAAATGAAAAACTGTTTTTT	CASSPANENEKLFF